The 12 T cell receptor beta chains reported below all come from one sample, sequenced in a study of blood T cells in healthy people across ages. With a J-beta primer mix and a sample-barcoded 5' primer, a second PCR ran about 6 to 11 cycles. TCRdb recomputed calls from the 5' RACE reads with MiXCR, one row per CDR3 protein. The table records about 1.4 million distinct CDR3 sequences, approximately 60% of them present only once. The sample taken for sequencing was blood. These receptors all stem from a man younger than 35 in good health.

The table lists this clonotype with a few counts. CDR3 DNA sequence: TGTGCCAGCAGCTTAGGACCTGTTTGGGAGCAGTACTTC. Translating it yields CASSLGPVWEQYF. This chain connects TRBV7-2 to TRBJ2-4, with D maybe TRBD2 (5 bases). This CDR3 spans 13 amino acids. Germline assignment: CDR1 SGHTA and CDR2 FQGNSA. V lost 1 base and J lost 13, with 14 bases in between.

The gene calls are TRBV9 and TRBJ2-7, with D perhaps matching TRBD2 (5 bases). Trimming took 4 bases from V and 9 from J, leaving 26 bases between them. CDR1 is SGDLS, CDR2 YYNGEE, per germline. The CDR3 loop spans 16 amino acids. This chain's CDR3 is CASSPLEGGPIRGQYF. CDR3 bases: TGTGCCAGCAGCCCTCTCGAAGGCGGGCCCATCCGTGGGCAGTACTTC.

The chain uses TRBV6-2 or TRBV6-3 and TRBJ2-3; no clear D. Trimming left V 8 bases short and J 4 bases short, with 10 bases between. The length of the CDR3 is 12 residues. Germline assignment: CDR1 MNHEY and CDR2 SVGEGT. As DNA, the CDR3 is TGTGCCAGCTCCAGGAGACCAGATACGCAGTATTTT. Its translation: CASSRRPDTQYF.

Of note for this clonotype: One end of the junction does not line up with germline, which may come from a read error. J is TRBJ1-2 and V is TRBV6-6, with D maybe TRBD1 (5 bases). CDR1 and CDR2 (germline): MNHNY, SVGAGI (reference sequence). This CDR3 comprises 14 residues. For the CDR3, the DNA is TGCGCCAGCAGTTACCCTATTCAGGGAATTGGCTACACCTTC. This encodes CASSYPIQGIGYTF.

DNA of the CDR3: TGTGCCAGCGGGCTACACCTGACCTACGAGCAGTACTTC. It specifies CASGLHLTYEQYF. V and J are TRBV28 and TRBJ2-7; D is unresolved. This CDR3 comprises 13 residues. Trimming took 8 bases from V and 2 from J, leaving 13 bases between them. Germline lookup yields CDR1 MDHEN and CDR2 SYDVKM.

The V and J genes are TRBV2 and TRBJ2-7; no definite D call. CDR3 length: 14 residues. V lost 2 bases and J lost 3, with 11 bases in between. CDR1 SNHLY and CDR2 FYNNEI come from the germline V gene. The CDR3 reads CASSEQQEYYEQYF. CDR3 DNA: TGTGCCAGCAGTGAACAGCAGGAGTACTACGAGCAGTACTTC. The entire variable domain, with the rest obtained from reference TRBV2 and TRBJ2-7, is as follows: EPEVTQTPSHQVTQMGQEVILRCVPISNHLYFYWYRQILGQKVEFLVSFYNNEISEKSEIFDDQFSVERPDGSNFTLKIRSTKLEDSAMYFCASSEQQEYYEQYFGPGTRLTVT.

This sequence joins TRBV4-3 and TRBJ1-4, with D uncertain. Per the germline V gene, CDR1 is LGHNA and CDR2 is YSLEER. Trimming took 3 bases from V and 8 from J, leaving 13 bases between them. CDR3 length equals 14 residues. DNA of the CDR3: TGCGCCAGCAGCCAGGCAAACGGTCGGGAAAAACTGTTTTTT. Amino acids: CASSQANGREKLFF.

This clonotype was detected a few times. The chain links TRBV3-1 to TRBJ2-1, with 7 bases aligning to TRBD2. The CDR3 runs 17 residues. The V gene's germline CDR1 is LGHDT and CDR2 YNNKEL (reference sequence). V lost 2 bases to trimming and J lost 4 bases; unmatched junction nucleotides: 11. The CDR3 DNA is TGTGCCAGCAGCCAAAATGAACTAGCGCGACTATACAATGAGCAGTTCTTC. It is translated as CASSQNELARLYNEQFF.

The V gene is TRBV12-3 or TRBV12-4, the J gene TRBJ2-7; D is unclear. Between the trimmed V and J ends, which lost 7 bases and 2 bases, there was a span of 15 bases. The CDR3 is 14 residues long. The CDR3, as DNA: TGTGCCAGCACCGGCACGGACGCTACCTACGAGCAGTACTTC. Its translation is CASTGTDATYEQYF.

This clonotype was detected only a few times. The chain links TRBV7-9 to TRBJ2-1; 10 positions agree with TRBD2. V lost 4 bases to trimming and J lost 0 bases; unmatched junction nucleotides: 3. The CDR3 covers 16 residues. Germline values: CDR1 SEHNR, CDR2 FQNEAQ (reference sequence). CDR3 loop: CASSSSSGGSYNEQFF. The CDR3 nucleotides read TGTGCCAGCAGCTCCTCTAGCGGGGGCTCCTACAATGAGCAGTTCTTC.

This clonotype showed up many times. This sequence joins TRBV7-2 and TRBJ2-7; 9 nucleotides match TRBD2. Germline V CDR1 and CDR2: SGHTA, FQGNSA. Trimming at V came to 5 bases and at J to 1 base, leaving 3 bases not matched to a gene. CDR3 length equals 14 residues. The CDR3 loop is CASSPSGISYEQYF. CDR3 DNA: TGTGCCAGCAGCCCTAGCGGGATTTCCTACGAGCAGTACTTC. Variable domain in full (rest from reference TRBV7-2 and TRBJ2-7): GAGVSQSPSNKVTEKGKDVELRCDPISGHTALYWYRQSLGQGLEFLIYFQGNSAPDKSGLPSDRFSAERTGGSVSTLTIQRTQQEDSAVYLCASSPSGISYEQYFGPGTRLTVT.

V usage is TRBV27 and J usage is TRBJ2-3; 13 positions match TRBD2. The trim removed 5 bases at V and 0 bases at J, leaving 5 bases unmatched. The length of the CDR3 is 17 residues. CDR1 and CDR2 (germline): MNHEY, SMNVEV (reference sequence). In DNA form, the CDR3 reads TGTGCCAGCAGTATGTGGACTAGCGGGAGTAGCACAGATACGCAGTATTTT. Protein sequence: CASSMWTSGSSTDTQYF.